The rows below give T cell receptor beta chains drawn from one sample of a study of blood T cell repertoires in COVID-19. The method was immunoSEQ multiplex PCR; TCRdb's version includes in-frame clones alone and lacks a portion of them. This sample has 75,000 to 90,000 clones, with around 84% found just once. The sample taken for sequencing was peripheral blood. Every receptor here comes from a man older than 75 with active or convalescent COVID-19. CDR3s leave out the opening cysteine and the closing phenylalanine or tryptophan. Each record gives: V gene, CDR3 protein.

TRBV6-5,ASRTGISQPQH
TRBV30,AWSVGSGSTDTQY
TRBV7-4,ASSHRTANTEAF
TRBV5-5,ASSFNSNEQF
TRBV5-1,ASSITGTGGDEQF
TRBV6-5,ASSYSRVQPQH
TRBV29-1,SAGTDNQPQH
TRBV6-5,ASSYRGLGASPLH
TRBV6-1,ASSEEGASGANVLT
TRBV30,AWRDPPPVRGRTEAF
TRBV11-2,ASSRDFGGTDTQY
TRBV6-2/TRBV6-3,ASSRSDRGDTQPQH
TRBV6-1,ASSDQVHQPQH
TRBV24-1,ATSDPTGLAGRIDTQY
TRBV5-1,ASSLEAGGEERF
TRBV19,ASSDQWTGRTDTQY
TRBV6-5,ASSPRGTVPGEAF
TRBV5-8,ASSLTGRETQY
TRBV2,ATTPRSRVDTEAF
TRBV27,ASSAGGRSPLH
TRBV5-1,ASSSITSGRASTDTQY
TRBV28,ASSLSFQPQH
TRBV19,ASSSVGDYGYT
TRBV5-6,ASSAYPDGYT
TRBV18,ASSPGGETEAF
TRBV10-3,AISEGPGQGGN
TRBV4-1,ASSRSGQGATGYT
TRBV12-3/TRBV12-4,ANQLASGDTQY
TRBV27,ASSLRGKPGASPT
TRBV19,ATQFGQGPFNEQF
TRBV18,ASSGQGVNTGELF
TRBV7-3,ASSLVGGNEQF
TRBV4-1,ASSQGSGEKLF
TRBV20-1,SASRISGSRTGELF
TRBV18,ASSGQGILSNYGYT
TRBV10-2,ASSDTDEDTEAF
TRBV7-8,ASSLNRGYYGYT
TRBV7-6,ASSLGAGGGADTQY
TRBV15,ATSRALGGMSSYNEQF
TRBV29-1,SVEEGRGIYGYT
TRBV7-9,ASTKPGGDYGYT
TRBV4-1,ASSPDRAGGNTIY
TRBV30,AWSPFGVFGNTIY
TRBV10-1,ASSRTAGNTIY
TRBV18,ASSPSQGQGSPLH
TRBV2,ASSGEGTSRKNIQY
TRBV6-5,ASSYSAGRETQY
TRBV6-1,ASSETGGYNSPLH
TRBV5-5,ASSFGGRGYT
TRBV3-1/TRBV3-2,ASSRGPYYTGGPGGNEQF
TRBV18,ASSSGQNYGYT
TRBV18,ASSPTGGWDFNEQF
TRBV7-9,ASSPDYGYT
TRBV14,ASSLGTLRWNEQF